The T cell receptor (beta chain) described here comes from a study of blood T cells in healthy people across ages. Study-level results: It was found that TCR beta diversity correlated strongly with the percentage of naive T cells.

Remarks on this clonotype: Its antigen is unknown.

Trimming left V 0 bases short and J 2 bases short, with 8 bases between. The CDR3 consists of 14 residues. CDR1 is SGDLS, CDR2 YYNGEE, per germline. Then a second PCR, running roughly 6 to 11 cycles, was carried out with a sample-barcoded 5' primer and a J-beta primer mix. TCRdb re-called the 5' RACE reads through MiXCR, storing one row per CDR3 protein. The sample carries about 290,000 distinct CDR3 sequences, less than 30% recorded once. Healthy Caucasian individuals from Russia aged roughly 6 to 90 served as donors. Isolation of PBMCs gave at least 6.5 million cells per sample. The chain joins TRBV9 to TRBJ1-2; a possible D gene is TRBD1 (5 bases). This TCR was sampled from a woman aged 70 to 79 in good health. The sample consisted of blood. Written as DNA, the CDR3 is TGTGCCAGCAGCGTAGCAGGGACCAACTATGGCTACACCTTC. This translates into CASSVAGTNYGYTF.